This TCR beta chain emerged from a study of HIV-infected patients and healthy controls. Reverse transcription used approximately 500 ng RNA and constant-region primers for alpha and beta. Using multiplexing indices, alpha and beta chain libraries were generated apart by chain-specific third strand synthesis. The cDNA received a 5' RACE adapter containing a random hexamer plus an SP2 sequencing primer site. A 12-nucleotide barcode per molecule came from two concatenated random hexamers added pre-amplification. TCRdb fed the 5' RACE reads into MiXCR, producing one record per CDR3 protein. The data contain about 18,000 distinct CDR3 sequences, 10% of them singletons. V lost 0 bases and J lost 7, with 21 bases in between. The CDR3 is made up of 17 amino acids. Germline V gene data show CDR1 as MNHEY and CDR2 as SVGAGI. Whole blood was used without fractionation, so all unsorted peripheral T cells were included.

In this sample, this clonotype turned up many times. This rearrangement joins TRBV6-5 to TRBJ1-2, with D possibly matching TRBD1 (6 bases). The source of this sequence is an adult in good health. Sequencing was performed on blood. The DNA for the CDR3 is TGTGCCAGCAGTTACTCGATGTGGACAGACGGGGGGGGTGGCTACACCTTC. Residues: CASSYSMWTDGGGGYTF.